This T cell receptor (beta chain) was captured in a study of B cell selection in AIRE deficiency (dated by TCRdb to about 2019). For the wider study: Researchers compared TCRbeta repertoires of sorted blood CD4+ conventional T cells and regulatory T cells in AIRE-deficient patients with those in healthy controls. The TCR-sequenced cohort comprised roughly five AIRE-deficient APECED patients and roughly five healthy control donors.

Results the study describes overall, beyond this receptor: TCRBV gene usage, CDR3 length and TCR diversity in Tconv and Treg cells from AIRE-deficient patients were found to be similar to those in cells from healthy donors. Among approximately 3,700 shared Treg TCRbeta sequences, 25% to 35% were shared exclusively among healthy donors and about 8.4% exclusively among patients, which suggests that Treg selection is less efficient in the absence of AIRE. Shorter CDR3s were found in shared Treg sequences, reflecting a bias toward rearrangements containing few non-templated nucleotide insertions. Approximately 31% of Treg TCRbeta sequences shared among healthy donors appeared in patient Tconv cells, suggesting diversion of Treg-biased clones into the Tconv compartment. Only TCRbeta chains were sequenced; about 40% of shared healthy-donor Treg sequences also occurred in healthy Tconv, possibly because of differing TCRalpha chains.

From a lookup of the germline V gene (reference sequence), CDR1 and CDR2 are LNHNV and YYDKDF. The CDR3 covers 14 residues, taking in both the cysteine and the phenylalanine. Left in the record is the CDR3 DNA by itself, 42 bases read in frame from the first base. V gives up 3 bases and J gives up 1 base, and the segment between their germline ends measures 9 bases. On this clone itself: Its antigen target is currently unknown. There are no base qualities to consult, and no much larger clone falls within one base.

Conventional CD4 T cells were sorted as CD4+CD127+ cells. Control samples were obtained from healthy donors who were not related to the patients. A FACSAria flow cytometer was used to sort the Tconv and Treg cells intended for TCRbeta sequencing. Sorted cells were collected in 5-ml round-bottom polystyrene tubes, and dry cell pellets were stored frozen at -80 degrees C prior to sequencing. The immunoSEQ platform was used to sequence the TCRbeta chain. On the study's bioinformatics: When conventional T cell repertoires were pooled, patients gave approximately 100,000 distinct in-frame TCRbeta sequences, while healthy donors gave 130,000 to 150,000. Public Treg TCRbeta sequences were defined as those shared by two or more individuals and were then searched for in Tconv repertoires. Differences between groups were assessed by Mann-Whitney U tests with Bonferroni-Dunn correction in GraphPad Prism 7.03. Here the immuneACCESS table is served through TCRdb, limited to in-frame sequences with V and J called. Missing clones are a known gap in these copies; in checked studies unresolved V genes cover under half, and the rest lacks a known reason. V and J calls and clone size are as listed in that table; D and trimming were resolved from the DNA. Across this sample there are 25,000 to 30,000 clones, with 95% to 96% seen only once. Of the sample, roughly 0.23% falls within the top ten clones.

Sequencing used CD4+CD127+ conventional T cells sorted from PBMCs. This receptor was identified in a human donor in good health. This chain is built from TRBV15 and TRBJ1-2; TRBD1 is perhaps the D gene, given 6 matching bases. The nucleotide sequence reads as follows: TGTGCCACCAGCAGCAGGACAGATAACTATGGCTACACCTTC. Translation gives CATSSRTDNYGYTF.